These T cell receptor beta chains were read from a single sample in a study of Ad26.COV2.S vaccination and SARS-CoV-2 variants. Generated by immunoSEQ multiplex PCR, the TCRdb table keeps only in-frame clones and is missing some. Of about 350,000 clones listed, roughly 85% are singletons. The sample here was peripheral blood, taken in a trial of Ad26.COV2.S vaccine versus placebo. Receptors originate from a person between 18 and 65 years old who received the Ad26.COV2.S COVID-19 vaccine or a placebo. Each CDR3 is given with its conserved first and last residue. The D gene is left open where the match is weak. Clone sizes are given selectively: once, few, many, or a class where the clone is expanded.

- TRBJ2-7 - TRBV6-2/TRBV6-3 TGTGCCAGCAGTTACTCTATTTTTTCCTACGAGCAGTACTTC CASSYSIFSYEQYF
TRBD2 TRBJ2-2 - TRBV7-2 TGTGCCAGCAGCCTCCTGGGGGGACTAAACACCGGGGAGCTGTTTTTT CASSLLGGLNTGELFF
- TRBJ1-2 - TRBV7-9 TGTGCCAGCAGCGCCGCAGGGACGGACTATGGCTACACCTTC CASSAAGTDYGYTF
- TRBJ2-7 - TRBV21-1 TGTGCCAGCAGCAAACCGACAGGGAGCTCCTACGAGCAGTACTTC CASSKPTGSSYEQYF
- TRBJ1-2 - TRBV2 TGTGCCAGCTCGACAGGAGGTGGCTACACCTTC CASSTGGGYTF
TRBD1 TRBJ1-2 - TRBV7-2 TGTGCCAGCAGCTCCCTGTTGGGACAGGTGTATGGCTACACCTTC CASSSLLGQVYGYTF
- TRBJ1-4 few TRBV5-1 TGCGCCAGCAGCACGGGACAAGCGAATGAAAAACTGTTTTTT CASSTGQANEKLFF
- TRBJ2-3 - TRBV9 TGTGCCAGCAGCCCGAGTGTGGGAGGCACAGCTAGCACAGATACGCAGTATTTT CASSPSVGGTASTDTQYF
- TRBJ2-7 - TRBV18 TGTGCCAGCTCACCAGGTTCAATTGCAGGGTTGGGCGAGCAGTACTTC CASSPGSIAGLGEQYF
- TRBJ1-1 - TRBV6-6 TGTGCCAGCAGGGACTCGTGGGTAGGGACTGAAGCTTTCTTT CASRDSWVGTEAFF
- TRBJ1-6 many TRBV5-4 TGTGCCAGCAGGCGGGACTCCTCCTATAATTCACCCCTCCACTTT CASRRDSSYNSPLHF
TRBD2 TRBJ2-3 - TRBV27 TGTGCCAGCAGTAGGGGACTAGCGGTAGTACGAGATACGCAGTATTTT CASSRGLAVVRDTQYF
- TRBJ2-3 - TRBV28 TGTGCCAGCAGTACAACAGCAGATACGCAGTATTTT CASSTTADTQYF
- TRBJ2-1 - TRBV7-9 TGTGCCAGCAGCTTACTTAGCGGAAGCTCCTACAATGAGCAGTTCTTC CASSLLSGSSYNEQFF
- TRBJ2-7 - TRBV18 TGTGCCAGCTCAAAAGGGGACCCGCGCTATACCTACGAGCAGTACTTC CASSKGDPRYTYEQYF
TRBD1 TRBJ2-7 - TRBV19 TGTGCCAGTAGTATTGGGACAGGGGGCTCCTACGAGCAGTACTTC CASSIGTGGSYEQYF
- TRBJ2-7 - TRBV18 TGTGCCAGCTCACCAAACTCCGGGACGTACGAGCAGTACTTC CASSPNSGTYEQYF
TRBD1 TRBJ1-4 - TRBV19 TGTGCCAGTAGTCACGGGACAGCGGCAACTAATGAAAAACTGTTTTTT CASSHGTAATNEKLFF
TRBD2 TRBJ2-5 - TRBV5-1 TGCGCCAGCAGCTTATCTAGCGGGGGGGAGACCCAGTACTTC CASSLSSGGETQYF